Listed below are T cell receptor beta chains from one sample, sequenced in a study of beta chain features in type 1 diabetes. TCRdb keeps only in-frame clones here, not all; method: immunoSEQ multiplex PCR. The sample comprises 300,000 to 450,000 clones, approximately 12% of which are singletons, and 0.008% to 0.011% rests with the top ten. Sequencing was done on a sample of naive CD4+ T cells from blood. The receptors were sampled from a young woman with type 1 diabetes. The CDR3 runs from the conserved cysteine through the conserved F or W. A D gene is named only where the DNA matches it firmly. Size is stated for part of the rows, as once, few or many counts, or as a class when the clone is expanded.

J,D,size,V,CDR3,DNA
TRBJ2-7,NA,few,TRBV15,CATSQTRQGRGEQYF,TGTGCCACCAGCCAAACTCGACAGGGACGGGGGGAGCAGTACTTC
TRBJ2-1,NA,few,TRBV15,CATSPRNVGVEFF,TGTGCCACCAGCCCACGCAATGTAGGGGTCGAATTCTTC
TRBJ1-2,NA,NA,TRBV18,CASSPPEQGYRYGYTF,TGTGCCAGCTCACCACCGGAACAGGGCTATCGGTATGGCTACACCTTC
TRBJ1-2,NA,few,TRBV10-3,CATLLSGGGYGYTF,TGTGCCACTCTCCTCTCGGGGGGCGGCTATGGCTACACCTTC
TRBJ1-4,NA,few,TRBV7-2,CASRALPRLDEKLFF,TGTGCCAGCAGGGCCCTCCCGAGGCTCGATGAAAAACTGTTTTTT
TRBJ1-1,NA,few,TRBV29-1,CSVAGTSNTEAFF,TGCAGCGTCGCAGGGACATCGAACACTGAAGCTTTCTTT
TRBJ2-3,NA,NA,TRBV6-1,CASSAPGTQYF,TGTGCCAGCAGTGCCCCGGGTACGCAGTATTTT
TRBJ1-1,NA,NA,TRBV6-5,CASSALPRGGTEAFF,TGTGCCAGCAGTGCACTCCCGCGGGGGGGCACTGAAGCTTTCTTT
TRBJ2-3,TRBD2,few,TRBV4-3,CASSQDPPGLAGGRSTDTQYF,TGCGCCAGCAGCCAAGATCCCCCGGGACTAGCGGGGGGGAGATCCACAGATACGCAGTATTTT
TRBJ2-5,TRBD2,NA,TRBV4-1,CASSQVLAGGLTQYF,TGCGCCAGCAGCCAAGTTTTAGCGGGAGGGCTGACCCAGTACTTC
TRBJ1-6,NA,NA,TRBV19,CASTGLGSPLHF,TGTGCCAGTACAGGGTTGGGGTCACCCCTCCACTTT
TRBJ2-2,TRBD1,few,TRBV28,CASSYPYGTDNTGELFF,TGTGCCAGCAGTTATCCCTACGGGACAGATAACACCGGGGAGCTGTTTTTT
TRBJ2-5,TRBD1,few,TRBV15,CATLLRTGGPETQYF,TGTGCCACCCTTCTGAGGACAGGGGGTCCCGAGACCCAGTACTTC
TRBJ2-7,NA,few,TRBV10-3,CAISATTGTYEQYF,TGTGCCATCAGCGCTACGACAGGCACCTACGAGCAGTACTTC
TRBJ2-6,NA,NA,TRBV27,CASRGAPSSGANVLTF,TGTGCCAGCAGGGGGGCCCCCTCCTCTGGGGCCAACGTCCTGACTTTC
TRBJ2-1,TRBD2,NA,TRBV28,CASSPLGTSGTNEQFF,TGTGCCAGCAGCCCCCTCGGGACTAGCGGGACCAATGAGCAGTTCTTC
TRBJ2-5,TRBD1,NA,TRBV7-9,CASSYRQGEETQYF,TGTGCCAGCAGCTACCGACAGGGGGAAGAGACCCAGTACTTC
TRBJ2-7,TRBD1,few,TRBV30,CAWKDRGREQYF,TGTGCCTGGAAGGACAGGGGAAGGGAGCAGTACTTC
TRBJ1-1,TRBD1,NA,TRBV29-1,CSVRGQGHAEAFF,TGCAGCGTGAGGGGACAGGGTCACGCTGAAGCTTTCTTT
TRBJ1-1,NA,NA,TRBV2,CASRETGRLTEAFF,TGTGCCAGCAGGGAAACAGGGCGGCTCACTGAAGCTTTCTTT
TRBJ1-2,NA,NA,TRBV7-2,CASSLTPPMQRYYGYTF,TGTGCCAGCAGCTTAACCCCTCCCATGCAGCGTTACTATGGCTACACCTTC
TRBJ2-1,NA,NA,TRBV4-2,CASSQDNGGEQFF,TGTGCCAGCAGCCAAGATAACGGGGGTGAGCAGTTCTTC
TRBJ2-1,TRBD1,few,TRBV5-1,CASSPSDRGGEQFF,TGCGCCAGCAGCCCAAGCGACAGGGGAGGTGAGCAGTTCTTC
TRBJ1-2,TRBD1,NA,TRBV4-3,CASSQPGQLYGYTF,TGCGCCAGCAGCCAGCCGGGACAGCTCTATGGCTACACCTTC
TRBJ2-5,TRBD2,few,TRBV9,CASSVGTSGLQETQYF,TGTGCCAGCAGCGTAGGGACTAGCGGGTTACAAGAGACCCAGTACTTC
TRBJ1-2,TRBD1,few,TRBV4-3,CASSQERLGQGNYGYTF,TGCGCCAGCAGCCAAGAACGTTTGGGACAGGGGAACTATGGCTACACCTTC
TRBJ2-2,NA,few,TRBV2,CASREERGFAGELFF,TGTGCCAGCAGGGAAGAAAGGGGGTTCGCCGGGGAGCTGTTTTTT